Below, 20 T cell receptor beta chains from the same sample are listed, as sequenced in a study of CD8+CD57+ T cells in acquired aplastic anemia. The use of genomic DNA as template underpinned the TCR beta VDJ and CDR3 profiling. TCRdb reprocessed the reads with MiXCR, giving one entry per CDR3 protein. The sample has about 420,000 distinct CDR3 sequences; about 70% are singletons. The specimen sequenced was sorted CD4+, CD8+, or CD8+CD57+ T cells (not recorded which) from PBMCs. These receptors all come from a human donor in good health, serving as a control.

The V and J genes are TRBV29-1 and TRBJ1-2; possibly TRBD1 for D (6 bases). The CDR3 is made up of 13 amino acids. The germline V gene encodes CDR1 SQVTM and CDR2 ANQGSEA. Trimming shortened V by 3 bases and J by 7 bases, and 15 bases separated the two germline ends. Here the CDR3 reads CSVERTESTGYTF. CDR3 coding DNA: TGCAGCGTTGAGAGGACAGAAAGCACTGGCTACACCTTC.

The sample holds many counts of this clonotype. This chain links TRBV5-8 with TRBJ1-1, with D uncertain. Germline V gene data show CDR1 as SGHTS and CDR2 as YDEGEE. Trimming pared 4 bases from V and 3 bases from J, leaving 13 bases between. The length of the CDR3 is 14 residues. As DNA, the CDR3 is TGTGCCAGCAGCGAGGACCCTCCCGACACTGAAGCTTTCTTT. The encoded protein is CASSEDPPDTEAFF.

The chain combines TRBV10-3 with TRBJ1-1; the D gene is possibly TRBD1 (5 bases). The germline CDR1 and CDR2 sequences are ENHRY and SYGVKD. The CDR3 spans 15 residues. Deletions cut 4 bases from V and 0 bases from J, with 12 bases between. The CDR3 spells CAISAGQQVNTEAFF. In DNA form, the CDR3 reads TGTGCCATCAGTGCTGGCCAACAGGTGAACACTGAAGCTTTCTTT.

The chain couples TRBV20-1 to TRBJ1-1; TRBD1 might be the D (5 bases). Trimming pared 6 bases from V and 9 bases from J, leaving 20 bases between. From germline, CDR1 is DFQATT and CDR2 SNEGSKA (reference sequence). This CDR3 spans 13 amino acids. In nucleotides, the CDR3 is TGCAGTGCCCCCGTTAGGCAGGGATTGCAAGCTTTCTTT. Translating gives CSAPVRQGLQAFF.

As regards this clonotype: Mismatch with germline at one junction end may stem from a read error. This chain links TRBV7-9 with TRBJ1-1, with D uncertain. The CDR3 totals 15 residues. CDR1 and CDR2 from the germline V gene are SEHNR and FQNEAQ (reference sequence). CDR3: CASSIATGNTIYAFF. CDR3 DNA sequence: TGTGCCAGCAGCATAGCAACTGGAAACACCATATATGCTTTCTTT.

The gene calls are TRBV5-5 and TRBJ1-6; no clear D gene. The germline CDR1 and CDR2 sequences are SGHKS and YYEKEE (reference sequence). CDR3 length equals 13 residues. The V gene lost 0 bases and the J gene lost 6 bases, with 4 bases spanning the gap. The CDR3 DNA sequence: TGTGCCAGCAGCTTGGTAGTTAATTCACCCCTCCACTTT. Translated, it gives CASSLVVNSPLHF.

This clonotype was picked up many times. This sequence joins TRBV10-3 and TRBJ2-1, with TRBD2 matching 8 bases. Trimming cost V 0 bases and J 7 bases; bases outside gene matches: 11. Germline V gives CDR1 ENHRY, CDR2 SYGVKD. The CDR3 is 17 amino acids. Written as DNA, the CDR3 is TGTGCCATCAGTGAGTCCGTCGGGGGGGGTAATATGAATGAGCAGTTCTTC. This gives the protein CAISESVGGGNMNEQFF.

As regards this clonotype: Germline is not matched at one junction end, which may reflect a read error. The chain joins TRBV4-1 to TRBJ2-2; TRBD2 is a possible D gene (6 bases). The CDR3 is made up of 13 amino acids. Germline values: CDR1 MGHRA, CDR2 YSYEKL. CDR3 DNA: TGCGCCAGCAGCTTAGTCGCTTCCGGGGGGCTGTTTTTT. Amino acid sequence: CASSLVASGGLFF.

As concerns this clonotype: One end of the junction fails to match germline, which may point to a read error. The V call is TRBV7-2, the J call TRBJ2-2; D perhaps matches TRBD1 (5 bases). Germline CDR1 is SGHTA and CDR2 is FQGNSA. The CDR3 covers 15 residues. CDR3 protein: CASSLAFSGNSELFF. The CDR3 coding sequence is TGCGCCAGCAGCTTGGCCTTTTCAGGGAACAGTGAGCTGTTTTTT. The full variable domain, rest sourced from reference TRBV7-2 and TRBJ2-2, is GAGVSQSPSNKVTEKGKDVELRCDPISGHTALYWYRQSLGQGLEFLIYFQGNSAPDKSGLPSDRFSAERTGGSVSTLTIQRTQQEDSAVYLCASSLAFSGNSELFFGEGSRLTVL.

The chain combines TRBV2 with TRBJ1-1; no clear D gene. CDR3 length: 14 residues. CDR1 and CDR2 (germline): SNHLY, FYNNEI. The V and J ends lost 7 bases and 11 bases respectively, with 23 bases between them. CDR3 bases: TGTGCCAGCACCGACGCCCTGTGGATCACGGGCGCTTTCTTT. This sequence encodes CASTDALWITGAFF.

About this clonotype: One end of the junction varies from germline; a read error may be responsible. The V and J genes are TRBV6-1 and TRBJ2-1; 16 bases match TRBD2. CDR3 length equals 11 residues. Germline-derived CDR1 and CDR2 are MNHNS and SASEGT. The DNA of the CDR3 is TGTGCCAGCAGGGGACTAGCGGGGGGGTGGTTC. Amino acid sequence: CASRGLAGGWF.

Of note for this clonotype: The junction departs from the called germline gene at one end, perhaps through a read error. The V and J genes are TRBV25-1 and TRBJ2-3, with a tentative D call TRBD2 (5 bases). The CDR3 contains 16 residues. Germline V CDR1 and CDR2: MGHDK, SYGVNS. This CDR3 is CASSLGAAISSETQYF. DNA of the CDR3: TGTGCCAGCAGTTTGGGAGCGGCAATTAGCTCAGAGACGCAGTATTTT.

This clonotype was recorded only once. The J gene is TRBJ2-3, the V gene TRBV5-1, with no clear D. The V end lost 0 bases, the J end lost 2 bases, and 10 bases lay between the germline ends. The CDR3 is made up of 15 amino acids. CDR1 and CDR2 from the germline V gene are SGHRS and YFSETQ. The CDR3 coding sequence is TGCGCCAGCAGCTTGGGACGAGCCATCACAGATACGCAGTATTTT. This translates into CASSLGRAITDTQYF.

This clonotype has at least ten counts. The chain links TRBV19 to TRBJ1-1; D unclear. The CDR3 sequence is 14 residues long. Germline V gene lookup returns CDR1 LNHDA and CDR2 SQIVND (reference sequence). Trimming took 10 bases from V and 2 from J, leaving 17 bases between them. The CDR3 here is CATDRGRHNTEAFF. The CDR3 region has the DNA TGTGCCACCGACCGAGGGCGGCATAACACTGAAGCTTTCTTT.

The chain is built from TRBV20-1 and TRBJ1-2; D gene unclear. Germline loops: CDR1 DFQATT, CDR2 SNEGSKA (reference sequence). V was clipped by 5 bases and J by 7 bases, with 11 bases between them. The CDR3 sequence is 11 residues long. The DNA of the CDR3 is TGCAGTGCTGCTGTTCGGGGTGGCTACACCTTC. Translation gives CSAAVRGGYTF.

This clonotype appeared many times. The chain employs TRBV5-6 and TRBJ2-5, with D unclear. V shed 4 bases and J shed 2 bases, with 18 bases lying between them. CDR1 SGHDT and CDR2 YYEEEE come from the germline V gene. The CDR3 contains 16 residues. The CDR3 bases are TGTGCCAGCAGCATTGGACCTCTCTCGGTGCAAGAGACCCAGTACTTC. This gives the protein CASSIGPLSVQETQYF.

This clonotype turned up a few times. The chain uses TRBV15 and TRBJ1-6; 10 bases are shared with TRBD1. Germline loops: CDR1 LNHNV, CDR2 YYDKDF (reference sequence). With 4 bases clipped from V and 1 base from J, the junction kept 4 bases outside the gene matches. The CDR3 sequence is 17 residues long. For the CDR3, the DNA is TGTGCCACCAGCACGCGGGACAGGGGTTCCTATAATTCACCCCTCCACTTT. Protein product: CATSTRDRGSYNSPLHF.

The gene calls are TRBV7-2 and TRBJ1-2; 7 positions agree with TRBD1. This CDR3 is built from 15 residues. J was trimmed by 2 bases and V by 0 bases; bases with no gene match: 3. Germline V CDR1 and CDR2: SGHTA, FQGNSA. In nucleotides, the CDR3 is TGTGCCAGCAGCTTAGCGATGGGACAGAACTATGGCTACACCTTC. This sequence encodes CASSLAMGQNYGYTF. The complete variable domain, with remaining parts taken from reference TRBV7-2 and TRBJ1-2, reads GAGVSQSPSNKVTEKGKDVELRCDPISGHTALYWYRQSLGQGLEFLIYFQGNSAPDKSGLPSDRFSAERTGGSVSTLTIQRTQQEDSAVYLCASSLAMGQNYGYTFGSGTRLTVV.

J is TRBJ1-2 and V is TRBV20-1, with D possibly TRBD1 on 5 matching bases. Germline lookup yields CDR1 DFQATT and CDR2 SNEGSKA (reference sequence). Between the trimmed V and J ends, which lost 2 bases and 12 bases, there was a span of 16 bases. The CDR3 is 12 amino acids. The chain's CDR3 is CSARQLGTANTF. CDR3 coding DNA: TGCAGTGCTAGACAGCTAGGGACGGCAAACACCTTC.

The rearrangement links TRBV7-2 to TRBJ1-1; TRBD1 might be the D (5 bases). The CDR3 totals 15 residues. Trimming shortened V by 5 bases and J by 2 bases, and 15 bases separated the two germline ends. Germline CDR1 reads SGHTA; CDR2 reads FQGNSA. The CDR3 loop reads CASSVPVQGNTEAFF. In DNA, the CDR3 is TGTGCCAGCAGCGTACCAGTGCAGGGCAACACTGAAGCTTTCTTT.